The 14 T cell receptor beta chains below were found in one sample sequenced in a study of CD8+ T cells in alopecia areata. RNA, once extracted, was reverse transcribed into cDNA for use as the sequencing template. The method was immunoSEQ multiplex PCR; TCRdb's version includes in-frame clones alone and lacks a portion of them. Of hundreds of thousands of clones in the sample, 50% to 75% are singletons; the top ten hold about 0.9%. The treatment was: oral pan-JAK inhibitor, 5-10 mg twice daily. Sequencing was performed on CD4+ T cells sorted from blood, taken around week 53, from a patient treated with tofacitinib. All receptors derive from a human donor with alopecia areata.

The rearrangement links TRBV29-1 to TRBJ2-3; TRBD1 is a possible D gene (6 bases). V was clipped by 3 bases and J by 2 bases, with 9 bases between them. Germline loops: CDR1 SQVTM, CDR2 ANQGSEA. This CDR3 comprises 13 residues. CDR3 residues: CSVERDTTDTQYF. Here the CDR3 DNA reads TGCAGCGTTGAGAGGGACACCACAGATACGCAGTATTTT.

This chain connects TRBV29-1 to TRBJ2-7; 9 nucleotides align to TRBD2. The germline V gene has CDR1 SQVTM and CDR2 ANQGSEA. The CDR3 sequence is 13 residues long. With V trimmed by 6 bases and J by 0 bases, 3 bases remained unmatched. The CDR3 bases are TGCAGCGTAGATAGCGGGGGCTCCTACGAGCAGTACTTC. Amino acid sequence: CSVDSGGSYEQYF.

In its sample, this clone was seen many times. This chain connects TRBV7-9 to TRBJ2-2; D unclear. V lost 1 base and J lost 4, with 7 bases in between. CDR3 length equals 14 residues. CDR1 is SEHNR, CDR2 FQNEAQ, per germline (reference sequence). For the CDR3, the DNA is TGTGCCAGCAGCTTAGTCGCGACCACCGGGGAGCTGTTTTTT. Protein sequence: CASSLVATTGELFF.

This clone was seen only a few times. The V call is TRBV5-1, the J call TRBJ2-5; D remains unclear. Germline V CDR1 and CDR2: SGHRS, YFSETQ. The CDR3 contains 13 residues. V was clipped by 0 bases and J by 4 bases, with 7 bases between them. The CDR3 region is CASSLDERETQYF. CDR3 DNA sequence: TGCGCCAGCAGCTTGGATGAGAGAGAGACCCAGTACTTC. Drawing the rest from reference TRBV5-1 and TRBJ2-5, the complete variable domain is KAGVTQTPRYLIKTRGQQVTLSCSPISGHRSVSWYQQTPGQGLQFLFEYFSETQRNKGNFPGRFSGRQFSNSRSEMNVSTLELGDSALYLCASSLDERETQYFGPGTRLLVL.

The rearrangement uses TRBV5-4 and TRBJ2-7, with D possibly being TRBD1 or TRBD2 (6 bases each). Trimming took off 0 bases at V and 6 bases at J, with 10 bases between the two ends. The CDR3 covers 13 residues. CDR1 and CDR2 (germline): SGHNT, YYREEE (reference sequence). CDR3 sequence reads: CASSLEGGGEQYF. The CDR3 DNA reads TGTGCCAGCAGCTTGGAAGGGGGAGGCGAGCAGTACTTC.

CDR3 amino acids: CAWSDNSGGQRRETQYF. DNA for the CDR3: TGTGCCTGGAGTGATAATAGCGGGGGGCAAAGGAGGGAGACCCAGTACTTC. The J gene is TRBJ2-5, the V gene TRBV30; 10 nucleotides line up with TRBD2. The germline V gene encodes CDR1 GTSNPN and CDR2 SVGIG (reference sequence). The CDR3 has 17 residues. The ends lost 1 base at V and 5 bases at J; junction bases unmatched: 13.

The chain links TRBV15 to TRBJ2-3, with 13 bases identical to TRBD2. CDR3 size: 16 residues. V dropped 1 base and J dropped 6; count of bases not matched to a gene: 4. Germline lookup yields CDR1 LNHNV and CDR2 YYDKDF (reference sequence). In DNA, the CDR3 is TGTGCCACCAGCAGAGGGGAGGGACTAGCGGGGGATACGCAGTATTTT. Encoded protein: CATSRGEGLAGDTQYF. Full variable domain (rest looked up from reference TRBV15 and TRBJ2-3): DAMVIQNPRYQVTQFGKPVTLSCSQTLNHNVMYWYQQKSSQAPKLLFHYYDKDFNNEADTPDNFQSRRPNTSFCFLDIRSPGLGDTAMYLCATSRGEGLAGDTQYFGPGTRLTVL.

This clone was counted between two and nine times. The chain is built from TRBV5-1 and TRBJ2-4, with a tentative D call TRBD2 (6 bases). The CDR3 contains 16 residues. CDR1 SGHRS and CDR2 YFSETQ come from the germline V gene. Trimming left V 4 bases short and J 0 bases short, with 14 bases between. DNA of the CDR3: TGCGCCAGCAGCCCTTCCCGGGGGATAGCCAAAAACATTCAGTACTTC. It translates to CASSPSRGIAKNIQYF.

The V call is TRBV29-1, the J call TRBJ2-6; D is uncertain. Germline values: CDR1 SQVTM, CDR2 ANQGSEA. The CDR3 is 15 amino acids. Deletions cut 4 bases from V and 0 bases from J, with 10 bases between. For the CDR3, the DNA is TGCAGCGTTGGCAGCAGGCGCTCTGGGGCCAACGTCCTGACTTTC. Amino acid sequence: CSVGSRRSGANVLTF.

In DNA form, the CDR3 reads TGTGCCAGCAGCTTAGTTTCACCTTTGGGTTCACCCCTCCACTTT. This codes for CASSLVSPLGSPLHF. This chain joins TRBV7-2 and TRBJ1-6; no clear D. Germline V CDR1 and CDR2: SGHTA, FQGNSA. The length of the CDR3 is 15 residues. V was clipped by 1 base and J by 9 bases, with 13 bases between them.

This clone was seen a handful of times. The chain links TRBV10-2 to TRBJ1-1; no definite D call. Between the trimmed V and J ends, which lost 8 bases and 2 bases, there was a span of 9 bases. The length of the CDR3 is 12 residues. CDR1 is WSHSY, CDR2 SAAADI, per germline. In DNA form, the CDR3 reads TGCGCCAGCCTGGGCGGCAACACTGAAGCTTTCTTT. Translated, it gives CASLGGNTEAFF.

CDR3 region: CASSLGRTAREQYF. CDR3 bases: TGTGCCAGCAGCTTGGGAAGGACAGCACGAGAGCAGTACTTC. V usage is TRBV27 and J usage is TRBJ2-7, with D perhaps TRBD1 (6 bases). The CDR3 loop spans 14 amino acids. V was shortened by 6 bases and J by 7 bases, with 19 bases between the two germline ends. Germline-derived CDR1 and CDR2 are MNHEY and SMNVEV (reference sequence).

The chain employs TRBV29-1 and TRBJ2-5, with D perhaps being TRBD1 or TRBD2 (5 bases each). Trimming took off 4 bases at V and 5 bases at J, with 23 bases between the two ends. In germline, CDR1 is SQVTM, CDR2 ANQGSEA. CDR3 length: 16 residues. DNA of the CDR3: TGCAGCGTTGTGGGACGAGAGTATAGTGGAACGGAGACCCAGTACTTC. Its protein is CSVVGREYSGTETQYF.

The DNA of the CDR3 is TGTGCCAGCAGCTTAAGTGGCACTGAAGCTTTCTTT. Protein: CASSLSGTEAFF. The genes are TRBV7-9 and TRBJ1-1; D is ambiguous. This CDR3 contains 12 residues. Germline-derived CDR1 and CDR2 are SEHNR and FQNEAQ (reference sequence). V shed 2 bases and J shed 4 bases, with 5 bases lying between them.